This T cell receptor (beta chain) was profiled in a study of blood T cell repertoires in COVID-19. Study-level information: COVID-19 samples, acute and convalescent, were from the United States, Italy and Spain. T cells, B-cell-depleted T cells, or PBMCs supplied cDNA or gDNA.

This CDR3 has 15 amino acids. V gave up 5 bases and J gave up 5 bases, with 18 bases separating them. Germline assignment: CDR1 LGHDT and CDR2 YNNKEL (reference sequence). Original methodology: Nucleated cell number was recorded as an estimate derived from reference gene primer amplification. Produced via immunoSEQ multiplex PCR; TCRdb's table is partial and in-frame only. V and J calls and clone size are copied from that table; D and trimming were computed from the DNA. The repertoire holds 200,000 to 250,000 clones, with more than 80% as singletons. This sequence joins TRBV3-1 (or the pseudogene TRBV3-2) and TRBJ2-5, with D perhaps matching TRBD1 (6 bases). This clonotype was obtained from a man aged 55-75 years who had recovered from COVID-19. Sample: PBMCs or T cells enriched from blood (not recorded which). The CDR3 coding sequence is TGTGCCAGCAGCTCCCTTACAGGGTTTGGGGAGACCCAGTACTTC. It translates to CASSSLTGFGETQYF.